The 5 T cell receptor beta chains presented below share a single source sample, sequenced in a study of T cell repertoires in cytomegalovirus infection. MiXCR was run by TCRdb on the reads, yielding one entry per CDR3 protein. The table records about 920,000 distinct CDR3 sequences, roughly 31% of them present only once. The antigens for these receptors are not known. The material sequenced was cultured CD8+ T cells from PBMCs, taken from culture after CMV antigen stimulation. The source is a human donor in good health (CMV status not recorded). Some clones in this sample may be carry-over from other donors' samples.

This clonotype was observed a few times. The V and J genes are TRBV11-2 and TRBJ1-1, with a possible D match to TRBD1 (6 bases). Germline CDR1 reads SGHAT; CDR2 reads FQNNGV. The V end was cut by 2 bases, the J end by 4 bases, with 11 bases between. The CDR3 runs to 14 residues. The CDR3 loop is CASSLTTGLTEAFF. The CDR3 DNA follows: TGTGCCAGCAGCTTAACCACAGGGCTCACTGAAGCTTTCTTT.

This clonotype was picked up a small number of times. The chain links TRBV27 to TRBJ2-7; 10 bases agree with TRBD1. CDR1 and CDR2 from the germline V gene are MNHEY and SMNVEV (reference sequence). The CDR3 sequence is 15 residues long. Germline trimming cut 3 bases from V and 4 bases from J; bases unmatched to any gene: 6. CDR3 loop: CASSFGQGGFYEQYF. CDR3 nucleotides: TGTGCCAGCAGTTTCGGACAGGGGGGCTTTTACGAGCAGTACTTC.

A note on this clonotype: One junction end disagrees with the germline gene, perhaps due to a read error. The chain combines TRBV2 with TRBJ2-7; TRBD1 matches at 8 bases. Germline CDR1 reads SNHLY; CDR2 reads FYNNEI. This CDR3 spans 16 amino acids. DNA of the CDR3: TGTGCCAGCAGTGGACAGGGGCCTCGAAGCTCCTACGAGCAATACTTC. Translated: CASSGQGPRSSYEQYF.

The chain joins TRBV5-8 to TRBJ2-1; tentatively, D is TRBD2 (6 bases). Trimming pared 0 bases from V and 8 bases from J, leaving 12 bases between. In germline, CDR1 is SGHTS, CDR2 YDEGEE. The CDR3 contains 14 residues. CDR3 loop: CASSLGAGIDEQFF. Here the CDR3 DNA reads TGTGCCAGCAGCTTGGGGGCGGGGATTGATGAGCAGTTCTTC.

This clonotype came up many times. This chain uses TRBV15 with TRBJ1-5, with unresolved D. The V gene lost 5 bases and the J gene lost 2 bases, with 13 bases spanning the gap. Germline values: CDR1 LNHNV, CDR2 YYDKDF (reference sequence). This CDR3 contains 15 residues. This chain's CDR3 is CATSPELGGNQPQHF. CDR3 coding DNA: TGTGCCACCAGCCCTGAACTAGGAGGCAATCAGCCCCAGCATTTT.